This is a list of T cell receptor beta chains from one sample in a study of control samples from healthy donors and cancer patients. The table came from immunoSEQ multiplex PCR; TCRdb's copy has only in-frame clones and leaves some out. The table includes 170,000 or so clones, more than 85% detected once. The sequencing input was blood. The source of these receptors is a woman between 40 and 50 years old in good health. The CDR3 runs from the conserved cysteine through the conserved F or W. A D gene is named only where the DNA matches it firmly. Clone size, where shown, is once, few, many, or a class for clones that have expanded.

>-|TRBJ1-1|15|TRBV6-2/TRBV6-3|-
CASSYSRGRNTEAFF
TGTGCCAGCAGTTACTCCAGGGGACGGAACACTGAAGCTTTCTTT
>-|TRBJ2-1|15|TRBV2|-
CASNGGGPKDNEQFF
TGTGCCAGCAATGGGGGGGGGCCGAAAGACAATGAGCAGTTCTTC
>-|TRBJ1-1|18|TRBV15|-
CATSRYLQPGALNTEAFF
TGTGCCACCAGCAGATACCTTCAGCCGGGAGCCCTGAACACTGAAGCTTTCTTT
>TRBD1|TRBJ1-5|14|TRBV6-5|-
CASSPGQELQPQHF
TGTGCCAGCAGTCCGGGACAGGAACTTCAGCCCCAGCATTTT
>-|TRBJ1-5|13|TRBV12-5|-
CASGLEVGQPQHF
TGTGCTAGTGGTTTGGAAGTGGGGCAGCCCCAGCATTTT
>-|TRBJ2-7|18|TRBV7-8|once
CASSLGRRAARAPGEQYF
TGTGCCAGCAGCTTAGGTAGGAGGGCAGCCCGTGCCCCGGGCGAGCAGTACTTC
>-|TRBJ1-4|17|TRBV27|-
CASSLSRGPTANEKLFF
TGTGCCAGCAGTTTATCCAGGGGCCCAACTGCTAATGAAAAACTGTTTTTT
>-|TRBJ1-2|13|TRBV6-5|-
CASRDPHYNGYTF
TGTGCCAGCCGGGACCCCCACTATAATGGCTACACCTTC
>TRBD1|TRBJ2-1|15|TRBV28|-
CASSAGGLRMDEQFF
TGTGCCAGCAGTGCAGGGGGCCTTAGGATGGATGAGCAGTTCTTC
>-|TRBJ1-6|14|TRBV6-2/TRBV6-3|-
CASSYRGDNSPLHF
TGTGCCAGCAGTTACAGGGGGGATAATTCACCCCTCCACTTT
>TRBD1|TRBJ1-6|17|TRBV7-6|-
CASSPRTGSSYNSPLHF
TGTGCCAGCAGCCCCAGGACAGGGAGCTCCTATAATTCACCCCTCCACTTT
>-|TRBJ1-5|15|TRBV6-1|-
CASSEGGGREQPQHF
TGTGCCAGCAGTGAAGGGGGGGGGCGGGAACAGCCCCAGCATTTT
>-|TRBJ1-2|13|TRBV25-1|-
CASSDLQGRGYTF
TGTGCCAGCAGTGACCTACAGGGACGAGGCTACACCTTC
>TRBD1|TRBJ1-1|16|TRBV2|-
CASSSGMDRVNTEAFF
TGTGCCAGCAGTTCCGGGATGGACAGGGTAAACACTGAAGCTTTCTTT
>-|TRBJ1-2|15|TRBV15|-
CATSRDKRDIYGYTF
TGTGCCACCAGCAGAGATAAAAGGGACATCTATGGCTACACCTTC
>TRBD2|TRBJ2-3|18|TRBV18|-
CASSPLSGGAAGTDTQYF
TGTGCCAGCTCCCCCCTTAGCGGGGGGGCGGCCGGCACAGATACGCAGTATTTT
>-|TRBJ1-1|17|TRBV6-1|-
CASSEAASWVPNTEAFF
TGTGCCAGCAGTGAAGCGGCCAGCTGGGTCCCAAACACTGAAGCTTTCTTT
>-|TRBJ1-6|14|TRBV19|once
CASSIAGAGSPLHF
TGTGCCAGTAGTATCGCGGGGGCTGGATCACCCCTCCACTTT